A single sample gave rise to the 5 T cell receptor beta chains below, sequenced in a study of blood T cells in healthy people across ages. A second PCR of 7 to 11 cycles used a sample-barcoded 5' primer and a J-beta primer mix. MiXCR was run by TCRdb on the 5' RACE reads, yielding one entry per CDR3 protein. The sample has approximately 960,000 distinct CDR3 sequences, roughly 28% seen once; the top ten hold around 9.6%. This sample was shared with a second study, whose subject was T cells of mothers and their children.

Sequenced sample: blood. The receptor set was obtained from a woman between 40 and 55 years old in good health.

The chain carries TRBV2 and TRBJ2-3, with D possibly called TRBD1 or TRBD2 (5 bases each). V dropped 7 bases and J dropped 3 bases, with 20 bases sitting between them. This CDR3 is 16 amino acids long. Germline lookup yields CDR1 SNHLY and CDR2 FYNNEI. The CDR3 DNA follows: TGTGCCAGCACCGAACGGGACCCTGCCTTAACAGATACGCAGTATTTT. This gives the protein CASTERDPALTDTQYF.

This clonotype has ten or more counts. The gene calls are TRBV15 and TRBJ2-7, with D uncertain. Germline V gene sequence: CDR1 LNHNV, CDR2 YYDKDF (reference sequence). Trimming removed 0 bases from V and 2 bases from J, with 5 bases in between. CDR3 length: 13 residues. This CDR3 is CATSRDLTYEQYF. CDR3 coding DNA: TGTGCCACCAGCAGAGATCTCACCTACGAGCAGTACTTC.

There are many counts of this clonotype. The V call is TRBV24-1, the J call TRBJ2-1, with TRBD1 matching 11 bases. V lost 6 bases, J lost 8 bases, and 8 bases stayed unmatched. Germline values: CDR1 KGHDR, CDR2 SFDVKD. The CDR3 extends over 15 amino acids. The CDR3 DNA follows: TGTGCCACCAGTTCCGGACAGGGGGCGACGGATGAGCAGTTCTTC. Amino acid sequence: CATSSGQGATDEQFF.

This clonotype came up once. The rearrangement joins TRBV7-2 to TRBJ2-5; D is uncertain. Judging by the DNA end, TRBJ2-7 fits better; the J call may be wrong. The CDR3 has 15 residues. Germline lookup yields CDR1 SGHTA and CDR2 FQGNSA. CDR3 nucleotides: TGTGCCAGCAGCTCCGACTCCTATGGCGGCTACGAGCAGTACTTC. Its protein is CASSSDSYGGYEQYF.

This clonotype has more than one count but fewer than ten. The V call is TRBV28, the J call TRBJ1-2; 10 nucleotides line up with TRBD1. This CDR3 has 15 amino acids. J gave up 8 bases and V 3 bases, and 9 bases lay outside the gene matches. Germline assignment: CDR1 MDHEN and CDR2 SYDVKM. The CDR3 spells CASSLNAGTGVGYTF. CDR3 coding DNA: TGTGCCAGCAGTTTGAATGCGGGGACAGGGGTCGGCTACACCTTC.